These 21 T cell receptor beta chains were sequenced from one sample in a study of T cells in women clearing cervical HPV infection. The protocol was immunoSEQ multiplex PCR, while the TCRdb copy is restricted to in-frame clones and leaves out a portion. Seen in this sample are 15,000 or so clones; the ten most common clones hold about 11%. What was sequenced was blood buffy coat. The receptors here all came from a woman aged 18 to 75 with a cervical HPV16 infection that either progressed to CIN3+ or cleared (not recorded which).

Details on this clone: Sequencing ends 3 residues short of the CDR3 end; the germline J gene provides the rest. V usage is TRBV18 and J usage is TRBJ2-5; 8 bases agree with TRBD1. CDR3 length equals 16 residues. Trimming removed 3 bases from V and 0 bases from J; junction bases left unmatched: 6. Germline V gene data show CDR1 as KGHSH and CDR2 as LQKENI. The CDR3 protein is CASSPFQGAYQETQYF. The part of the CDR3 DNA that was read is TGTGCCAGCTCACCTTTCCAGGGGGCTTACCAAGAGACC.

For this clone: From the germline J gene comes the end of the CDR3, since the read stops 3 residues before it. The chain carries TRBV2 and TRBJ1-3, with D possibly TRBD1 on 5 matching bases. The V gene's germline CDR1 is SNHLY and CDR2 FYNNEI. Trimming took 5 bases from V and 3 from J, leaving 8 bases between them. The CDR3 is made up of 13 amino acids. CDR3 bases read: TGTGCCAGCAGTAGGGACTTTGGAAACACC. Amino acid sequence: CASSRDFGNT. The CDR3 in its entirety is CASSRDFGNTIYF.

CDR3 DNA, as far as it was read: TGTGCCAGCAGCCAAGGAGCAGGGGGCATTTACACC. It encodes CASSQGAGGIYT. The entire CDR3 is CASSQGAGGIYTIYF. This chain links TRBV4-2 with TRBJ1-3, with 8 bases identical to TRBD1. The read ends 3 residues before the CDR3 terminus; that terminus is restored from the germline J gene. With V trimmed by 1 base and J by 8 bases, 7 bases remained unmatched. The CDR3 sequence is 15 residues long. The V gene's germline CDR1 is LGHNA and CDR2 YNFKEQ.

Points on this clone: The observed sequence ends 3 residues before the CDR3 terminus, with the missing tail filled in from the germline J gene. This sequence joins TRBV19 and TRBJ1-5, with D possibly TRBD1 on 5 matching bases. V lost 0 bases and J lost 3, with 9 bases in between. The CDR3 consists of 15 residues. In germline, CDR1 is LNHDA, CDR2 SQIVND (reference sequence). The CDR3 region is CASSIDGAVNQPQHF. The CDR3 bases that were read are TGTGCCAGTAGTATAGATGGGGCAGTCAATCAGCCC.

A word on this clone: From the germline J gene comes the end of the CDR3, since the read stops 3 residues before it. This sequence joins TRBV19 and TRBJ1-5; D gene ambiguous. Germline assignment: CDR1 LNHDA and CDR2 SQIVND (reference sequence). The V end lost 1 base, the J end lost 0 bases, and 4 bases lay between the germline ends. The CDR3 consists of 14 residues. The CDR3 protein is CASSIVNSNQPQHF. CDR3 bases read: TGTGCCAGTAGTATAGTTAATAGCAATCAGCCC.

Concerning this clone: The read gets to within 3 residues of the CDR3 end, and the germline J gene fills in the rest. The rearrangement links TRBV29-1 to TRBJ1-1; the D gene is possibly TRBD1 (6 bases). Per the germline V gene, CDR1 is SQVTM and CDR2 is ANQGSEA. The V end lost 3 bases, the J end lost 0 bases, and 14 bases lay between the germline ends. CDR3 size: 15 residues. The sequenced part of the CDR3 DNA is TGCAGCGTTGATTCGGGGGGCCAAATGAACACTGAA. Encoded protein: CSVDSGGQMNTE. The full CDR3 protein reads CSVDSGGQMNTEAFF.

As for this clone: The CDR3 end falls 3 residues outside the read, so it is completed with the germline J gene. V usage is TRBV10-2 and J usage is TRBJ2-3; TRBD1 is a possible D gene (6 bases). V dropped 3 bases and J dropped 0 bases, with 10 bases sitting between them. The CDR3 loop spans 15 amino acids. CDR1 is WSHSY, CDR2 SAAADI, per germline. The CDR3 region is CASSDWGPSTDTQYF. The covered CDR3 bases are TGCGCCAGCAGTGACTGGGGGCCTAGCACAGATACG.

The CDR3 sequence is CASSPGYLAEDTDTQYF. The CDR3 bases that were read are TGTGCCAGCAGCCCAGGGTATCTAGCGGAAGACACAGATACG. The chain is built from TRBV9 and TRBJ2-3; 7 nucleotides agree with TRBD2. The read falls 3 residues short of the CDR3 end, and the missing part is taken from the germline J gene. V gave up 4 bases and J gave up 2 bases; unmatched junction bases: 13. The germline V gene has CDR1 SGDLS and CDR2 YYNGEE. The CDR3 spans 17 residues.

A word on this clone: The read ends 3 residues shy of where the CDR3 ends; the end is completed using the germline J gene. The rearrangement links TRBV20-1 to TRBJ1-2; 12 bases fit TRBD1. Germline CDR1 reads DFQATT; CDR2 reads SNEGSKA (reference sequence). The CDR3 has 14 amino acids. J gave up 3 bases and V 5 bases, and 4 bases lay outside the gene matches. The CDR3 sequence: CSARGTGGDYGYTF. The CDR3 bases that were read are TGCAGTGCTCGCGGGACAGGGGGCGACTATGGC.

Worth noting for this clone: The sequence runs out 3 residues before the end of the CDR3; the remainder is reconstructed from the germline J gene. The V call is TRBV20-1, the J call TRBJ1-6, with D unclear. Germline V gene sequence: CDR1 DFQATT, CDR2 SNEGSKA (reference sequence). V was clipped by 7 bases and J by 1 base, with 8 bases between them. The CDR3 runs to 13 residues. The CDR3 DNA, read in part, is TGCAGTGGTGTATTTTCCTATAATTCACCC. Its translation is CSGVFSYNSP. The full CDR3 protein reads CSGVFSYNSPLHF.

As concerns this clone: From the germline J gene comes the end of the CDR3, since the read stops 3 residues before it. This chain uses TRBV19 with TRBJ2-7, with D perhaps TRBD2 (5 bases). Germline lookup yields CDR1 LNHDA and CDR2 SQIVND (reference sequence). V lost 4 bases to trimming and J lost 1 base, with 14 bases between them. This CDR3 is built from 15 residues. CDR3 loop: CASSTTLGVSYEQYF. CDR3 DNA, as far as it was read: TGTGCCAGTAGTACCACCCTCGGGGTGTCCTACGAG.

Comments on this clone: Read sequence stops 3 residues before the CDR3 end, and the germline J gene provides the missing end. The V call is TRBV5-1, the J call TRBJ2-1; TRBD1 matches at 7 bases. In germline, CDR1 is SGHRS, CDR2 YFSETQ. CDR3 length equals 14 residues. J gave up 7 bases and V 4 bases, and 8 bases lay outside the gene matches. The CDR3 is CASSPRQGRNEQFF. The CDR3 DNA, read in part, is TGCGCCAGCAGCCCCCGACAGGGACGGAATGAG.

Comment on this clone: The CDR3 goes on 3 residues after the read ends, and that part is filled in from the germline J gene. The gene calls are TRBV6-2 or TRBV6-3 and TRBJ2-3, with D perhaps matching TRBD1 (5 bases). The germline V gene encodes CDR1 MNHEY and CDR2 SVGEGT. CDR3 length: 12 amino acids. The CDR3 region is CASSYRKGTQYF. CDR3 DNA, as far as it was read: TGTGCCAGCAGTTACCGGAAGGGGACG.

The covered CDR3 bases are TGTGCCAGCAGCCCCAAGAGCGGGGGGGCATGGGAGACC. As protein: CASSPKSGGAWET. The full-length CDR3 reads as CASSPKSGGAWETQYF. This chain uses TRBV7-6 with TRBJ2-5; 10 bases fit TRBD2. The CDR3 goes on 3 residues after the read ends, and that part is filled in from the germline J gene. Germline CDR1 is SGHVS and CDR2 is FNYEAQ. The CDR3 has 16 residues. The J segment lost 5 bases and the V segment lost 5 bases, leaving 11 bases of the junction unmatched.

Note on this clone: With the read ending 3 residues before the CDR3 end, the germline J gene is used to fill in that end. The V call is TRBV11-3, the J call TRBJ1-1; D unresolved. Trimming took off 1 base at V and 1 base at J, with 4 bases between the two ends. Germline V gene lookup returns CDR1 SGHNT and CDR2 YENEEA. The CDR3 is 13 residues long. CDR3 sequence: CASSLGRNTEAFF. The CDR3 bases that were read are TGTGCCAGCAGCTTAGGCAGGAACACTGAA.

Points on this clone: The read ends 3 residues early relative to the CDR3; the germline J gene fills the gap. V is TRBV20-1 and J is TRBJ1-1; weak D call: TRBD1 (6 bases). This CDR3 is built from 13 residues. V shed 5 bases and J shed 1 base, with 11 bases lying between them. Germline values: CDR1 DFQATT, CDR2 SNEGSKA (reference sequence). The CDR3 DNA, read in part, is TGCAGTGCTGCAGGGGTCAAGAACACTGAA. This translates into CSAAGVKNTE. The entire CDR3 reads CSAAGVKNTEAFF.

With regard to this clone: The read terminates 3 residues ahead of where the CDR3 ends, so the germline J gene completes it. V usage is TRBV2 and J usage is TRBJ1-2; D perhaps matches TRBD1 (5 bases). The CDR3 contains 15 residues. Trimming shortened V by 3 bases and J by 4 bases, and 15 bases separated the two germline ends. Germline CDR1 and CDR2: SNHLY and FYNNEI. The CDR3 DNA, read in part, is TGTGCCAGCAGTGAGAGGGGTCAGATAAGCTATGGC. This translates into CASSERGQISYG. The complete CDR3 sequence is CASSERGQISYGYTF. Full variable domain (outside the CDR3, taken from reference TRBV2 and TRBJ1-2): EPEVTQTPSHQVTQMGQEVILRCVPISNHLYFYWYRQILGQKVEFLVSFYNNEISEKSEIFDDQFSVERPDGSNFTLKIRSTKLEDSAMYFCASSERGQISYGYTFGSGTRLTVV.

Points on this clone: Read data end 3 residues before the CDR3 end; the end is taken from the germline J gene. The chain uses TRBV28 and TRBJ2-3, with 7 bases aligning to TRBD2. Germline-derived CDR1 and CDR2 are MDHEN and SYDVKM. V shed 4 bases and J 5 bases; nucleotides not matched to a gene: 12. This CDR3 is built from 16 residues. The sequenced CDR3 bases are TGTGCCAGCAGTTCCTCTGGACTAGTGTTGGGAGATACG. Its translation: CASSSSGLVLGDT. The full-length CDR3 reads as CASSSSGLVLGDTQYF.

In regard to this clone: The sequence runs out 3 residues before the end of the CDR3; the remainder is reconstructed from the germline J gene. The chain links TRBV29-1 to TRBJ1-1; 7 bases are shared with TRBD1. This CDR3 contains 11 residues. J lost 7 bases, V lost 6 bases, and 5 bases had no gene match. The germline CDR1 and CDR2 sequences are SQVTM and ANQGSEA. The CDR3 bases that were read are TGCAGCGTAGACAGGGATGATGAA. Translating gives CSVDRDDE. The complete CDR3 sequence is CSVDRDDEAFF.

A remark on this clone: The CDR3 is cut off 3 residues early in the read; its end comes from the germline J gene. V gene TRBV12-3 or TRBV12-4 combines with J gene TRBJ1-1; D is possibly TRBD1 (5 bases). V was shortened by 6 bases and J by 0 bases, with 14 bases between the two germline ends. The length of the CDR3 is 15 residues. The CDR3 reads CASSLHGDLNTEAFF. Partial CDR3 DNA: TGTGCCAGCAGCCTGCACGGGGACTTGAACACTGAA.

Of note for this clone: The read gets to within 3 residues of the CDR3 end, and the germline J gene fills in the rest. The chain recombines TRBV19 with TRBJ2-3; possible D gene TRBD1, 6 bases. The CDR3 is 16 residues long. Per the germline V gene, CDR1 is LNHDA and CDR2 is SQIVND (reference sequence). The V gene lost 3 bases and the J gene lost 1 base, with 14 bases spanning the gap. This chain's CDR3 is CASSIFQGMGTDTQYF. The DNA read from the CDR3 is TGTGCCAGTAGTATCTTCCAGGGGATGGGCACAGATACG.